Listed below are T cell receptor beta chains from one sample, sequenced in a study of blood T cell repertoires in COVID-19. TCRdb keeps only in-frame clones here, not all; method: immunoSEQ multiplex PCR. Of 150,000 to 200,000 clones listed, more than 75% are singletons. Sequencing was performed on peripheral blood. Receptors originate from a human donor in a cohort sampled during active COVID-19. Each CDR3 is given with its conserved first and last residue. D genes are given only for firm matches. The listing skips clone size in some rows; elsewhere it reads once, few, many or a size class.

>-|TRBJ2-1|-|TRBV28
TGTGCCAGCAGTCATAGCGTAGCCTACAATGAGCAGTTCTTC
CASSHSVAYNEQFF
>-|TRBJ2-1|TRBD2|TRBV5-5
TGTGCCAGCAGCCCCCTAGCGGGAGCCGCCAATGAGCAGTTCTTC
CASSPLAGAANEQFF
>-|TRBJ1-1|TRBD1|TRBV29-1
TGCAGCGTTGTCCGGACAGGGGCGAAATCTCAGAACACTGAAGCTTTCTTT
CSVVRTGAKSQNTEAFF
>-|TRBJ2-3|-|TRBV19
TGTGCCAGTAGTATAGCAGCAGGGGGCACAGATACGCAGTATTTT
CASSIAAGGTDTQYF
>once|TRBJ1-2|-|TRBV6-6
TGTGCCAGCAGTTTAGAATTCGACTACACCTTC
CASSLEFDYTF
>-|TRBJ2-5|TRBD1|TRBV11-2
TGTGCCAGCAGTTTAGACATAGGGGGCGGCCAAGAGACCCAGTACTTC
CASSLDIGGGQETQYF
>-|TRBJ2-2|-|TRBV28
TGTGCCAGCAGTACGTCTAGGAAGGGGACCGGGGAGCTGTTTTTT
CASSTSRKGTGELFF
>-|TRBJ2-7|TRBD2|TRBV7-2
TGTGCCAGCAGCTTAGTCGGACTAGCGGGAGGGCAGGGCGAGCAGTACTTC
CASSLVGLAGGQGEQYF
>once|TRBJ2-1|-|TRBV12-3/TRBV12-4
TGTGCCAGCAGCCTCGACAGGTACAATGAGCAGTTCTTC
CASSLDRYNEQFF
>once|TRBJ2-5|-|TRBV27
TGTGCCAGCAGTTTGGGTGGGGGGACGGAGACCCAGTACTTC
CASSLGGGTETQYF
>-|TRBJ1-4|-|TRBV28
TGTGCCAGCAGTTTAGGACAGAGTGCAACTAATGAAAAACTGTTTTTT
CASSLGQSATNEKLFF
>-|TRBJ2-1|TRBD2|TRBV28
TGTGCCAGCAGTTCTCTCCCTGGCGGGAGCTATGGGAATGAGCAGTTCTTC
CASSSLPGGSYGNEQFF
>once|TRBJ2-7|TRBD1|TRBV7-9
TGTGCCAGCAGCTCCAGGGGGCGCCGCAGCAGTGAGCAGTACTTC
CASSSRGRRSSEQYF
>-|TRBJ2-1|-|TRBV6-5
TGTGCCAGCAGAGACAACGACCACAATGAGCAGTTCTTC
CASRDNDHNEQFF
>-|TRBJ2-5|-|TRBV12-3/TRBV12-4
TGTGCCAGCAGTTTGGCCAGAAAAGAGACCCAGTACTTC
CASSLARKETQYF
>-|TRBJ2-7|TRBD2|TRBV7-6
TGTGCCAGCAGCTTAAGGGCAGGGACTAACTACGAGCAGTACTTC
CASSLRAGTNYEQYF
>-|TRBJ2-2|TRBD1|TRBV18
TGTGCCAGCTCACCGGGGACAGGGGGCCCAAACACCGGGGAGCTGTTTTTT
CASSPGTGGPNTGELFF
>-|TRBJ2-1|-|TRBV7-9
TGTGCCAGCAGCTCGAACATTGGGGGGAAGGCCTACAATGAGCAGTTCTTC
CASSSNIGGKAYNEQFF
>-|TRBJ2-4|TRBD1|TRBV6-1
TGTGCCAGCAGTGAATCGCGGACAGGGGGGGAAAAAAACATTCAGTACTTC
CASSESRTGGEKNIQYF
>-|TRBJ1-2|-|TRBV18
TGTGCCAGCTCACCGCAACCGGGACACTTTAACTATGGCTACACCTTC
CASSPQPGHFNYGYTF
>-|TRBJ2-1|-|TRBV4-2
TGTGCCAGCAGCCAAGAGAGCGAGCAGTTCTTC
CASSQESEQFF
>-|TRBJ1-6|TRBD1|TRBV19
TGTGCCAGTTCACAGACAGGGGTCAGTTCACCCCTCCACTTT
CASSQTGVSSPLHF
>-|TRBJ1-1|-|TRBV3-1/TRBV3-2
TGTGCCAGCAGCCAAGGCCTTCCGGGGAAAGCGAACACTGAAGCTTTCTTT
CASSQGLPGKANTEAFF
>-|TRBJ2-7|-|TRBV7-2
TGTGCCAGCAGCTTAGGTCTCACAGGGTACAACGAGCAGTACTTC
CASSLGLTGYNEQYF
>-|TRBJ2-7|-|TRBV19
TGTGCCAGTCGGATTTCCATACACAGCTACGAGCAGTACTTC
CASRISIHSYEQYF
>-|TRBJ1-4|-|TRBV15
TGTGCCACCAGCAGAGTGGGGGGAGCTAATGAAAAACTGTTTTTT
CATSRVGGANEKLFF
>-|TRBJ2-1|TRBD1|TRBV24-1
TGTGCCACCAGTGCGGGACAGGGGTACAATGAGCAGTTCTTC
CATSAGQGYNEQFF
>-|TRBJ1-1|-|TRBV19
TGTGCCAGTAGTTTCAGGACAGATATTGAAGCTTTCTTT
CASSFRTDIEAFF
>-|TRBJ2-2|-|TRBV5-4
TGTGCCAGCAGCGCGGGGACAGCGAACACCGGGGAGCTGTTTTTT
CASSAGTANTGELFF
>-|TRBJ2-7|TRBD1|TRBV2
TGTGCCAGCAGTCTGAGGACAGGGGGCTACGAGCAGTACTTC
CASSLRTGGYEQYF
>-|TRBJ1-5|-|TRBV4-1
TGCGCCAGCAGCCCCAAAGCACAGGCGCTGGGACAGCCCCAGCATTTT
CASSPKAQALGQPQHF
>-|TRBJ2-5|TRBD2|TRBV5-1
TGCGCCAGCAGCTTGGAAGGGGTAGCGGGGTCCCGAGAGACCCAGTACTTC
CASSLEGVAGSRETQYF
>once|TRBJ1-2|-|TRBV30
TGTGCCTGGAGTCCGGGGACTAACTATGGCTACACCTTC
CAWSPGTNYGYTF